This TCR beta chain was recovered during a study of blood T cell repertoires in COVID-19 (dated by TCRdb to 2020 to 2021). About the investigation overall: Samples from collaborators originated in the United States, Italy and Spain and spanned both the acute and convalescent phases of COVID-19. The material from the prospective study consisted of cDNA or gDNA derived from T cells, B-cell-depleted T cells, or PBMCs. Deeply sampled blood TCRbeta repertoires from subjects exposed to, actively infected with, or recovered from COVID-19 were included in the dataset. The repertoires were released in a freely available public database intended as a resource for research on the immune response to SARS-CoV-2. Samples were obtained from the ongoing ImmuneRACE study (first 160 participants) and from 950 to 1,500 subjects provided by 6 global collaborators. Sample metadata almost always included a de-identified subject ID, COVID-19 status, age in years and sex. Where HLA class I and class II types were available, the types were taken from metadata supplied by the sample provider, not from assay-based typing.

Findings and caveats that apply to the study as a whole: Clinical and demographic metadata were provided uncurated, with the amount varying by source and participant.

Based on the germline V gene, the CDR1 and CDR2 sequences are LGHNA and YNFKEQ. The CDR3 holds 15 amino acids from the cysteine to the phenylalanine. Solely the CDR3 DNA is kept, with 45 bases framed from the first base. V is pruned by 4 bases and J by 1 base, leaving 4 bases of the junction without a gene match. A remark on this clone: What antigen it recognizes has not been identified. Qualities for individual bases were not recorded, and no much larger clone is one base off.

TCRbeta CDR3 regions were amplified from genomic DNA using the immunoSEQ Assay, a bias-controlled multiplex PCR. In the original analysis: The number of nucleated cells in each sample was estimated by amplification of reference gene primers within the assay. To quantify the absolute abundance of each unique TCRbeta CDR3 rearrangement, sequence reads were collapsed and filtered. Productive Simpson clonality was computed per sample as the square root of Simpson's diversity index over productive rearrangements. The table comes from immuneACCESS by way of TCRdb, which keeps in-frame sequences with V and J called. Part of the clones is missing from these tables; in studies checked, under half for an unresolved V gene and the rest for unknown reasons. D and trimming come from the DNA, and the V and J calls and clone size come from that table. The sample contains roughly 220,000 clones, around four fifths of them found a single time. The top ten constitute 4% to 6% of the sample.

Another Seattle source contributed samples from volunteer blood donors who had recovered from COVID-19. Collaborating institutions collected whole blood in K2EDTA tubes following their own protocols. For TCRbeta analysis, collaborators shipped samples as frozen whole blood, isolated PBMCs, or DNA extracted from either of those sample types. This chain joins TRBV4-2 to TRBJ1-1; 9 central nucleotides agree with TRBD1. This TCR derives from a woman aged 55 to 70 who had recovered from COVID-19. What was sequenced was peripheral blood. Read as DNA, the sequence is TGTGCCAGCAGCCTTCGACAGGGGGAGAACACTGAAGCTTTCTTT. The encoded protein is CASSLRQGENTEAFF.